One sample yielded the 22 T cell receptor beta chains listed below, sequenced in a study of CD8 T cells in ankylosing spondylitis. No antigen has been assigned to these receptors. TCRdb re-called the 5' RACE reads with MiXCR, one entry per CDR3 protein. Of just under 550,000 distinct CDR3 sequences listed, roughly 12% are singletons. Findings and caveats of the study: Blood from ankylosing spondylitis patients appeared to carry a characteristic roughly 8-variant TCR beta motif.

What was sequenced was blood, either unsorted or a sorted T cell fraction (not recorded which). These receptors all come from a male donor with ankylosing spondylitis.

This clonotype turned up a few times. The V call is TRBV18, the J call TRBJ1-1; D ambiguous. Germline lookup yields CDR1 KGHSH and CDR2 LQKENI. The CDR3 length is 13 residues. V gave up 0 bases and J gave up 8 bases, with 10 bases separating them. The CDR3 nucleotides are TGTGCCAGCTCACCACCCTCAATGATCGAAGCTTTCTTT. It codes for CASSPPSMIEAFF.

This clonotype was seen a handful of times. The V and J genes are TRBV20-1 and TRBJ2-2, with 10 bases aligning to TRBD1. Germline V lookup: CDR1 DFQATT, CDR2 SNEGSKA (reference sequence). V was pared by 2 bases and J by 9 bases, with 6 bases of the junction left unmatched. This CDR3 has 14 residues. The CDR3 DNA sequence: TGCAGTGCTAGAACCGGGACAGGGGTCCGGGAGCTGTTTTTT. It is translated as CSARTGTGVRELFF.

V gene TRBV5-1 combines with J gene TRBJ2-5; tentatively, D is TRBD1 (6 bases). This CDR3 is built from 13 residues. Deletions cut 3 bases from V and 4 bases from J, with 10 bases between. Germline V gene sequence: CDR1 SGHRS, CDR2 YFSETQ. CDR3 residues: CASSSGTTETQYF. The CDR3, as DNA: TGCGCCAGCAGCTCCGGGACAACAGAGACCCAGTACTTC.

This clonotype appeared a few times. V is TRBV29-1 and J is TRBJ1-1; a weak D match, TRBD1 (6 bases). V gave up 6 bases and J gave up 1 base, with 15 bases separating them. Germline V gene sequence: CDR1 SQVTM, CDR2 ANQGSEA. The CDR3 spans 14 residues. DNA of the CDR3: TGCAGCGTGGGGGATTGGACAGAGAACACTGAAGCTTTCTTT. Amino acid sequence: CSVGDWTENTEAFF.

This clonotype was counted at least ten times. V usage is TRBV5-6 and J usage is TRBJ2-7; 10 bases fit TRBD2. V was clipped by 2 bases and J by 7 bases; unmatched bases: 9. The CDR3 spans 15 residues. The germline gives CDR1 SGHDT, CDR2 YYEEEE. CDR3 sequence (DNA): TGTGCCAGCAGCTTTACTAGCGGGGTGAGAAGAGAGCAGTACTTC. It yields the protein CASSFTSGVRREQYF.

This clonotype was counted between two and nine times. The V gene is TRBV24-1, the J gene TRBJ1-2; maybe TRBD1 (5 bases). Germline values: CDR1 KGHDR, CDR2 SFDVKD. V shed 1 base and J shed 4 bases, with 18 bases lying between them. CDR3 length equals 17 residues. CDR3: CATSDFPRGVEGYGYTF. The CDR3 bases are TGTGCCACCAGTGATTTTCCGCGAGGGGTCGAGGGCTATGGCTACACCTTC.

The chain joins TRBV3-1 to TRBJ1-2; 7 positions agree with TRBD1. The CDR3 covers 14 residues. Trimming cost V 0 bases and J 6 bases; bases outside gene matches: 4. In germline, CDR1 is LGHDT, CDR2 YNNKEL (reference sequence). The CDR3 reads CASSQDKGANGYTF. The CDR3 region has the DNA TGTGCCAGCAGCCAAGATAAGGGGGCGAATGGCTACACCTTC.

The chain carries TRBV20-1 and TRBJ2-5, with 10 bases lining up with TRBD1. The germline V gene has CDR1 DFQATT and CDR2 SNEGSKA (reference sequence). The CDR3 extends over 15 amino acids. Germline trimming cut 3 bases from V and 5 bases from J; bases unmatched to any gene: 9. In DNA, the CDR3 is TGCAGTGCTAGGCCGGGACAGGGGTTCTGGGAGACCCAGTACTTC. Its protein is CSARPGQGFWETQYF.

The chain employs TRBV5-1 and TRBJ1-2; TRBD1 is a possible D gene (5 bases). The CDR3 has 14 amino acids. CDR1 and CDR2 (germline): SGHRS, YFSETQ. The V gene lost 0 bases and the J gene lost 5 bases, with 11 bases spanning the gap. CDR3 sequence (DNA): TGCGCCAGCAGCTTGGGGCAGGGCTATTATGGCTACACCTTC. Its translation: CASSLGQGYYGYTF.

The table lists this clonotype with a few counts. The chain couples TRBV7-9 to TRBJ2-4, with D possibly TRBD1 on 5 matching bases. This CDR3 is built from 15 residues. The V gene lost 1 base and the J gene lost 7 bases, with 14 bases spanning the gap. CDR1 and CDR2 from the germline V gene are SEHNR and FQNEAQ (reference sequence). CDR3 residues: CASSLGGPGPNIQYF. CDR3 in DNA: TGTGCCAGCAGCTTAGGGGGCCCCGGGCCCAACATTCAGTACTTC.

This clonotype appeared a few times. This sequence joins TRBV29-1 and TRBJ1-4; 8 bases agree with TRBD1. CDR3 length: 13 residues. Germline CDR1 reads SQVTM; CDR2 reads ANQGSEA. After removal of 7 bases from V and 5 bases from J, the junction contained 6 bases not matched to a gene. This chain's CDR3 is CSAIDRGNEKLFF. CDR3 coding DNA: TGCAGCGCAATAGACAGGGGAAATGAAAAACTGTTTTTT.

This clonotype showed up just a few times. The gene calls are TRBV5-1 and TRBJ2-5; D may be TRBD1 or TRBD2 (5 bases each). Germline loops: CDR1 SGHRS, CDR2 YFSETQ. V was clipped by 0 bases and J by 0 bases, with 12 bases between them. This CDR3 is built from 16 residues. The CDR3 protein is CASSLAWDRYQETQYF. CDR3 bases: TGCGCCAGCAGCTTGGCGTGGGACCGGTACCAAGAGACCCAGTACTTC. The full variable domain, in which reference TRBV5-1 and TRBJ2-5 provide the parts outside the CDR3, is KAGVTQTPRYLIKTRGQQVTLSCSPISGHRSVSWYQQTPGQGLQFLFEYFSETQRNKGNFPGRFSGRQFSNSRSEMNVSTLELGDSALYLCASSLAWDRYQETQYFGPGTRLLVL.

V usage is TRBV5-1 and J usage is TRBJ2-1; a weak D match, TRBD1 (6 bases). CDR3 length equals 14 residues. Deletions cut 4 bases from V and 9 bases from J, with 17 bases between. Germline CDR1 is SGHRS and CDR2 is YFSETQ. CDR3 coding DNA: TGCGCCAGCAGCCCGATGGACAGCGAAGGTGAGCAGTTCTTC. Protein sequence: CASSPMDSEGEQFF.

Only a few counts were recorded for this clonotype. This sequence joins TRBV11-1 and TRBJ2-1, with D perhaps matching TRBD2 (6 bases). Trimming removed 1 base from V and 0 bases from J, with 22 bases in between. Per the germline V gene, CDR1 is SGHAT and CDR2 is FQDESV (reference sequence). This CDR3 spans 20 amino acids. The CDR3 loop reads CASSLGIGRQTRSSYNEQFF. As DNA, the CDR3 is TGTGCCAGCAGCTTAGGGATCGGGAGACAAACCAGGAGCTCCTACAATGAGCAGTTCTTC. Full variable domain (missing parts from reference TRBV11-1 and TRBJ2-1): EAEVAQSPRYKITEKSQAVAFWCDPISGHATLYWYRQILGQGPELLVQFQDESVVDDSQLPKDRFSAERLKGVDSTLKIQPAELGDSAMYLCASSLGIGRQTRSSYNEQFFGPGTRLTVL.

The J gene is TRBJ1-1, the V gene TRBV20-1, with 8 bases that match TRBD1. Germline values: CDR1 DFQATT, CDR2 SNEGSKA (reference sequence). The J segment lost 5 bases and the V segment lost 3 bases, leaving 11 bases of the junction unmatched. The CDR3 runs 15 residues. CDR3 loop: CSARDTGGLRTEAFF. DNA for the CDR3: TGCAGTGCTAGGGATACAGGGGGATTAAGGACTGAAGCTTTCTTT.

This chain connects TRBV20-1 to TRBJ1-2, with D possibly matching TRBD1 (6 bases). The germline gives CDR1 DFQATT, CDR2 SNEGSKA (reference sequence). The V gene lost 3 bases and the J gene lost 5 bases, with 10 bases spanning the gap. The CDR3 sequence is 12 residues long. In nucleotides, the CDR3 is TGCAGTGCTAGTAGGACAGTGTATGGCTACACCTTC. This gives the protein CSASRTVYGYTF.

CDR3 DNA: TGCAGCGTTGATAGTGTGCCGAACACTGAAGCTTTCTTT. It encodes CSVDSVPNTEAFF. The chain employs TRBV29-1 and TRBJ1-1; D not certain. With 3 bases removed from V and 1 base from J, the gap between germline ends came to 9 bases. This CDR3 region has 13 residues. CDR1 is SQVTM and CDR2 is ANQGSEA in the germline V gene.

This clonotype showed up just a few times. The V and J genes are TRBV7-9 and TRBJ2-4; TRBD1 matches at 9 bases. The CDR3 consists of 14 residues. Germline V gene data show CDR1 as SEHNR and CDR2 as FQNEAQ (reference sequence). The trim removed 3 bases at V and 5 bases at J, leaving 2 bases unmatched. The CDR3: CASSFRDRENIQYF. The CDR3 nucleotides are TGTGCCAGCAGCTTCCGGGACAGGGAAAACATTCAGTACTTC.

This clonotype was recorded a few times. The chain carries TRBV19 and TRBJ1-1; D is ambiguous. Between the trimmed V and J ends, which lost 7 bases and 3 bases, there was a span of 12 bases. CDR1 and CDR2 from the germline V gene are LNHDA and SQIVND (reference sequence). The CDR3 has 13 amino acids. CDR3 sequence reads: CASTPDRYTEAFF. In nucleotides, the CDR3 is TGTGCCAGTACCCCGGATAGATACACTGAAGCTTTCTTT.

At least ten counts were recorded for this clonotype. The chain is built from TRBV12-3 or TRBV12-4 and TRBJ2-1, with 7 bases fitting TRBD2. Unmatched junction bases numbered 12, after V lost 5 bases and J lost 5 bases. The CDR3 extends over 16 amino acids. The CDR3 sequence is CASSATFGAGHNEQFF. The CDR3 DNA reads TGTGCCAGCAGTGCTACTTTTGGAGCGGGGCACAATGAGCAGTTCTTC.

A few counts support this clonotype. The V gene is TRBV10-3, the J gene TRBJ2-1; 10 nucleotides align to TRBD1. The V gene end was trimmed by 11 bases and the J gene end by 5 bases; junction bases not matched to a gene: 9. This CDR3 contains 14 residues. Germline V gene sequence: CDR1 ENHRY, CDR2 SYGVKD. In DNA, the CDR3 is TGTGCCGTACGATCCGGGACAGGGGACAATGAGCAGTTCTTC. Protein product: CAVRSGTGDNEQFF.

This clonotype showed up just a few times. The chain is built from TRBV20-1 and TRBJ2-1, with 7 bases fitting TRBD2. After removal of 8 bases from V and 8 bases from J, the junction contained 12 bases not matched to a gene. This CDR3 contains 13 residues. The germline CDR1 and CDR2 sequences are DFQATT and SNEGSKA (reference sequence). The CDR3 coding sequence is TGCAGTACAAGCGGGACCCGATCCGATGAGCAGTTCTTC. It specifies CSTSGTRSDEQFF.